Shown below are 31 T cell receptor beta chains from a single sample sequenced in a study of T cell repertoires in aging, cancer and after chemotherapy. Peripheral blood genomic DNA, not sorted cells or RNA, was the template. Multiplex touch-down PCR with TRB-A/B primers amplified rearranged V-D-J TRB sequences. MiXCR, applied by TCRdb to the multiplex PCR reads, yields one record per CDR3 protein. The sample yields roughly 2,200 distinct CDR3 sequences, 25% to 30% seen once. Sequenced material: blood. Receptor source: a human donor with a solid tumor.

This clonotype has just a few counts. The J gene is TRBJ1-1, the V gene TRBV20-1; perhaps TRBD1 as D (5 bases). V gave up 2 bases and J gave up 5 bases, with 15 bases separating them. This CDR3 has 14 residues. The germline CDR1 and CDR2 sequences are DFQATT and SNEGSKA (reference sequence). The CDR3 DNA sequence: TGCAGTGCTAGACACGGCGGGGGAAGGACTGAAGCTTTCTTT. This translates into CSARHGGGRTEAFF.

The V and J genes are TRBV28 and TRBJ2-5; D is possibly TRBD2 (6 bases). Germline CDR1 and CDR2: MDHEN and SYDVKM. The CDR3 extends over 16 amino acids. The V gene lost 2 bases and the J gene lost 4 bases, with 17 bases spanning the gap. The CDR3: CASSLLPRGSGETQYF. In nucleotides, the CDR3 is TGTGCCAGCAGTTTACTGCCTCGGGGGTCCGGAGAGACCCAGTACTTC.

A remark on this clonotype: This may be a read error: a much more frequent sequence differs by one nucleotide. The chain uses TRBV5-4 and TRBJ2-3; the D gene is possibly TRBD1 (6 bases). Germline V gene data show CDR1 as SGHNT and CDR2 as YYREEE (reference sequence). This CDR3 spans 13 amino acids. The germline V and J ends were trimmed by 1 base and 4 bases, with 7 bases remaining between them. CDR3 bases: TGTGCCAGCAGCTTGAACAGGGCAGATACGCAGTATTTT. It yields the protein CASSLNRADTQYF.

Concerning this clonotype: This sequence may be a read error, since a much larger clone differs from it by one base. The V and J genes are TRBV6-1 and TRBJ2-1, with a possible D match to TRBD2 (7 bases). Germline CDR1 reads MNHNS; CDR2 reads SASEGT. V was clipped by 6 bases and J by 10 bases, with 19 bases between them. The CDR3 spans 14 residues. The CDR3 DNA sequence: TGTGCCAGCAGACTAGGGGGGGGGCGGGGGGAGCAGTTCTTC. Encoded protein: CASRLGGGRGEQFF.

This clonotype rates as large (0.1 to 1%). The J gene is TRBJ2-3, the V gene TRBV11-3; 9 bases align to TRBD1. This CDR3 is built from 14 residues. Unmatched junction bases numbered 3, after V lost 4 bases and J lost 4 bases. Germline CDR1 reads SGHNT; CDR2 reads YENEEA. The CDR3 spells CASSSGTGPDTQYF. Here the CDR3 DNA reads TGTGCCAGCAGCTCCGGGACAGGGCCAGATACGCAGTATTTT.

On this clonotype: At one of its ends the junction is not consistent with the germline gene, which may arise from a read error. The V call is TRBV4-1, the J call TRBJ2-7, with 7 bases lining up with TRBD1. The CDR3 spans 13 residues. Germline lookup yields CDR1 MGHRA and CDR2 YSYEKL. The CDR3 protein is CASSRQQGYEQYF. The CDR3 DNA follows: TGCGCCAGCAGCCGGCAACAGGGGTACGAGCAGTACTTT.

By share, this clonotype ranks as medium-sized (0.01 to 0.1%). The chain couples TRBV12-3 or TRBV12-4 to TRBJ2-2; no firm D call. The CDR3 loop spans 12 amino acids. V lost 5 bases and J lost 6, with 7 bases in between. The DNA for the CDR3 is TGTGCCAGCAGTACTATGGCCGGGGAGCTGTTTTTT. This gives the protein CASSTMAGELFF.

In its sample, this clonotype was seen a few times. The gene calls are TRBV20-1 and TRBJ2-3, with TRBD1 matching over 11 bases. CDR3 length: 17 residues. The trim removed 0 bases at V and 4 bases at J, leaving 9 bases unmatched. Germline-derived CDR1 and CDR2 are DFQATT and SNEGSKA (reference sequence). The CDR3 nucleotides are TGCAGTGCTAGAGATTCTCTTCGGACAGGGGGCCCAGATACGCAGTATTTT. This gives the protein CSARDSLRTGGPDTQYF.

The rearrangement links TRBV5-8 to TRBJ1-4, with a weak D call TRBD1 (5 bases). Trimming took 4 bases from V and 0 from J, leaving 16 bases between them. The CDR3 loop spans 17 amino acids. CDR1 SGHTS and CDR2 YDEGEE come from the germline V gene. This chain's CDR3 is CASSPGRQPATNEKLFF. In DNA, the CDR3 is TGTGCCAGCAGCCCCGGACGACAGCCCGCAACTAATGAAAAACTGTTTTTT.

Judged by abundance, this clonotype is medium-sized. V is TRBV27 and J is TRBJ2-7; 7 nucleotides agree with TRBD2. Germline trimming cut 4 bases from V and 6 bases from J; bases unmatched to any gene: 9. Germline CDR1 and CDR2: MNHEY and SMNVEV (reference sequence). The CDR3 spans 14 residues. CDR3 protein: CASSWLSGGGEQYF. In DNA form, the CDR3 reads TGTGCCAGCAGTTGGCTCTCGGGGGGAGGCGAGCAGTACTTC.

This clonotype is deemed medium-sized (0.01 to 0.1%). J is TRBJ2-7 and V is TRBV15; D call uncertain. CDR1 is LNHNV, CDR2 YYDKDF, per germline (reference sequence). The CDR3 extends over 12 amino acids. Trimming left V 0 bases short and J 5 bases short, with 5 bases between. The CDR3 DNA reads TGTGCCACCAGCAGAGAGGGGAACGAGCAGTACTTC. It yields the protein CATSREGNEQYF.

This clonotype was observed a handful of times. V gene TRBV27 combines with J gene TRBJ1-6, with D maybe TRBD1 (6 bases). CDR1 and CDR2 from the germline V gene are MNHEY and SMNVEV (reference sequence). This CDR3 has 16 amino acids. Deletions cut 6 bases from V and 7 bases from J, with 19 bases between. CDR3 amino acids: CASRLASGTQNSPLHF. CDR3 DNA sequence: TGTGCCAGCAGACTCGCCTCCGGGACACAGAATTCACCCCTCCACTTT.

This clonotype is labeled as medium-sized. The CDR3 loop is CASTWDRGQTGELFF. DNA for the CDR3: TGTGCCAGTACCTGGGACAGGGGGCAGACCGGGGAGCTGTTTTTT. The chain has TRBV19 and TRBJ2-2, with 12 bases that match TRBD1. Per germline, CDR1 LNHDA and CDR2 SQIVND (reference sequence). This CDR3 spans 15 amino acids. Unmatched junction bases numbered 5, after V lost 7 bases and J lost 5 bases.

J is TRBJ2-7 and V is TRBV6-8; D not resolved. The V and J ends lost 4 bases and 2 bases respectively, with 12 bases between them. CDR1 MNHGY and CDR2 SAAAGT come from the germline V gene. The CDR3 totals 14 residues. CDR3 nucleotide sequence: TGTGCCAGCAGTTTATTCTTGGGGACCTACGAGCAGTACTTC. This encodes CASSLFLGTYEQYF.

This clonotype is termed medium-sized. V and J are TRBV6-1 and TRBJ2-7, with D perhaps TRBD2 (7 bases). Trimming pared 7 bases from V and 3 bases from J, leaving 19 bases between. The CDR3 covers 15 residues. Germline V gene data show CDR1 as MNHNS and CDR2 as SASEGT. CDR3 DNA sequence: TGTGCCAGCACGAGAGATGCGGGGGCGGGCTACGAGCAGTACGTC. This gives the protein CASTRDAGAGYEQYV.

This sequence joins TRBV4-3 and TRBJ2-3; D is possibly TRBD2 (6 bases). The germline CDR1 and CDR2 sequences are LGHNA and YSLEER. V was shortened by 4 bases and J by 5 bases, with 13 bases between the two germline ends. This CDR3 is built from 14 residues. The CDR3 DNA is TGCGCCAGCAGCCTAACGGGAGAAGAAGATACGCAGTATTTT. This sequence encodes CASSLTGEEDTQYF.

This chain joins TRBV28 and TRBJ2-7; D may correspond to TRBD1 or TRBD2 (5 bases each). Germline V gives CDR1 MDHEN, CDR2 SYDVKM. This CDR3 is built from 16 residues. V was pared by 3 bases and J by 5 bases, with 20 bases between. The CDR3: CASSFRDAKGTHEQYV. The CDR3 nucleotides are TGTGCCAGCAGTTTCCGGGACGCAAAGGGGACCCACGAGCAGTACGTC.

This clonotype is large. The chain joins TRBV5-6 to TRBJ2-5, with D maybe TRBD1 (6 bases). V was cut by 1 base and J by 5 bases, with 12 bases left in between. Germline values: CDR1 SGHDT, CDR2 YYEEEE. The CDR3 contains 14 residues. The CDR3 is CASSLYWGRETQYF. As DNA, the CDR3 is TGTGCCAGCAGCTTGTACTGGGGGCGGGAGACCCAGTACTTC.

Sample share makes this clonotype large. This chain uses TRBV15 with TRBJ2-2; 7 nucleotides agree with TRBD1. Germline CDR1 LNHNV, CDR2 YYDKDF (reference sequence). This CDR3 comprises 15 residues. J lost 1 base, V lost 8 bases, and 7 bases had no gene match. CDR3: CATQRGRVNTGELFF. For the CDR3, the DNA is TGTGCCACCCAAAGGGGGCGAGTGAACACCGGGGAGCTGTTTTTT.

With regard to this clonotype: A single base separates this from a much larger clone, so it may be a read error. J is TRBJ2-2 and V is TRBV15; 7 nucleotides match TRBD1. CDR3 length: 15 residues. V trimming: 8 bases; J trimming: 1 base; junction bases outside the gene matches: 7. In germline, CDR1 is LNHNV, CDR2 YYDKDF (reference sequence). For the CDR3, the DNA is TGTGCCACCCAAAGGGGGCAAGTGAACACCGGGGAGCTGTTTTTT. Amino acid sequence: CATQRGQVNTGELFF.

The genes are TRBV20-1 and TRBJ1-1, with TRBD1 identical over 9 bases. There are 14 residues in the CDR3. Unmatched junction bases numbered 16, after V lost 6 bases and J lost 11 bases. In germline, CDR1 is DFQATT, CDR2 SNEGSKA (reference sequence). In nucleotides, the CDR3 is TGCAGTGCGAATCCTACAGGGGGCGGAGGTGCCGCTTTCTTT. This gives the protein CSANPTGGGGAAFF.

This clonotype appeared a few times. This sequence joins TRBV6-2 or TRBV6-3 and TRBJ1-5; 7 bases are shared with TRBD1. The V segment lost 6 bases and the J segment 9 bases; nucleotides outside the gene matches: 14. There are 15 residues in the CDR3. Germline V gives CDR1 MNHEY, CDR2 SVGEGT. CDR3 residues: CASSLGTVSITPQHF. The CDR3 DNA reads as TGTGCCAGCAGCCTGGGGACAGTCTCTATCACGCCCCAGCATTTT.

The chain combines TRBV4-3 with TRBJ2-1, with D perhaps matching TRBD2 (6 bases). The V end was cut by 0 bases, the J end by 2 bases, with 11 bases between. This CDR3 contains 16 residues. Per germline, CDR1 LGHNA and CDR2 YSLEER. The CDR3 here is CASSQEVGGAYNEQFF. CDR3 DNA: TGCGCCAGCAGCCAAGAAGTGGGAGGCGCCTACAATGAGCAGTTCTTC.

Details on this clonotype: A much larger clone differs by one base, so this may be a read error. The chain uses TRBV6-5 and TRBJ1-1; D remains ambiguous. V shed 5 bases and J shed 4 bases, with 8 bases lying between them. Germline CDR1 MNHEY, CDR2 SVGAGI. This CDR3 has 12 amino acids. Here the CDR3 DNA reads TGTGCCAGCAGTGAGAGGGTCACTGAAGCTTTCTTT. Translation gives CASSERVTEAFF.

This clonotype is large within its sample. The CDR3 sequence: CSVEWPSGGDNEQFF. The CDR3 DNA is TGCAGCGTTGAATGGCCTAGCGGGGGAGACAATGAGCAGTTCTTC. The gene calls are TRBV29-1 and TRBJ2-1; TRBD2 agrees at 10 bases. CDR1 is SQVTM, CDR2 ANQGSEA, per germline. V trimming: 2 bases; J trimming: 5 bases; junction bases outside the gene matches: 6. There are 15 residues in the CDR3.

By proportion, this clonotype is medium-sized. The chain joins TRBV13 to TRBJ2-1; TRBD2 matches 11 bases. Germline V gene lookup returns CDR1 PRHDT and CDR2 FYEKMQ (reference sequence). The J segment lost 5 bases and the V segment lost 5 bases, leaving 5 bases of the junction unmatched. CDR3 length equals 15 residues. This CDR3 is CASSHAGLADNEQFF. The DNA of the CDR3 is TGTGCCAGCAGCCACGCGGGACTAGCGGACAATGAGCAGTTCTTC.

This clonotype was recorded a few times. The CDR3 spells CASRDRENTEAFF. The CDR3 DNA reads as TGTGCCAGCAGGGACAGGGAGAACACTGAAGCTTTCTTT. The chain uses TRBV6-1 and TRBJ1-1; 8 positions agree with TRBD1. The CDR3 spans 13 residues. V shed 6 bases and J 1 base; nucleotides not matched to a gene: 1. CDR1 is MNHNS and CDR2 is SASEGT in the germline V gene.

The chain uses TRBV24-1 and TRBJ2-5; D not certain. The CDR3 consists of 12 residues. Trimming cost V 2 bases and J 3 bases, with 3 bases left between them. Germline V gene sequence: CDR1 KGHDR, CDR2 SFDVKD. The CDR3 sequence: CATSDWEETQYF. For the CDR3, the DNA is TGTGCCACCAGTGATTGGGAAGAGACCCAGTACTTC.

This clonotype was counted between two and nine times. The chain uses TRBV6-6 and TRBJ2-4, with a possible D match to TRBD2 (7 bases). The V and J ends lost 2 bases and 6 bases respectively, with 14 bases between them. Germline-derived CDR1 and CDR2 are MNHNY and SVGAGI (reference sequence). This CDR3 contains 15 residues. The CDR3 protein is CASSYEGGGVNIQYF. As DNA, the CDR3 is TGTGCCAGCAGTTACGAGGGGGGGGGCGTAAACATTCAGTACTTC.

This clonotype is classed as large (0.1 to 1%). The CDR3, as DNA: TGTGCCATCAGTGAGTCGTCAACGACCTCCTACGAGCAGTACTTC. Amino acid sequence: CAISESSTTSYEQYF. J is TRBJ2-7 and V is TRBV10-3; D is unresolved. V shed 0 bases and J shed 0 bases, with 9 bases lying between them. Germline CDR1 and CDR2: ENHRY and SYGVKD. The CDR3 loop spans 15 amino acids.

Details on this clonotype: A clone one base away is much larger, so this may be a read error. CDR3 amino acids: CSVERAGGGTESFF. The CDR3 DNA reads as TGCAGCGTTGAACGCGCCGGGGGCGGCACTGAATCTTTCTTT. The rearrangement joins TRBV29-1 to TRBJ1-1; weak D call: TRBD1 (6 bases). Germline V CDR1 and CDR2: SQVTM, ANQGSEA. The CDR3 sequence is 14 residues long.